This passage covers 31 T cell receptor beta chains from one sample sequenced in a study of cytomegalovirus exposure and HLA in healthy donors. A multiplex PCR was run with 60 Vbeta primers and 13 Jbeta primers. Measured with immunoSEQ multiplex PCR; TCRdb has only the in-frame clones, and not every one. The sample has 100,000 to 150,000 clones, 75% to 90% seen once. The sequenced sample was PBMCs. These receptors came from a man in his fifties or sixties in good health and CMV-seronegative.

The V and J genes are TRBV5-1 and TRBJ2-5; D may be TRBD1 (6 bases). V was trimmed by 1 base and J by 1 base, leaving 8 bases between them. Germline V gene sequence: CDR1 SGHRS, CDR2 YFSETQ. The CDR3 contains 14 residues. The CDR3 region has the DNA TGCGCCAGCAGCTTGAGGGGGACCCAAGAGACCCAGTACTTC. It codes for CASSLRGTQETQYF.

The DNA for the CDR3 is TGTGCCAGCTCGGGCAGGGCAGCTGGGGCCAACGTCCTGACTTTC. It yields the protein CASSGRAAGANVLTF. The chain recombines TRBV6-1 with TRBJ2-6; possibly TRBD1 for D (5 bases). The CDR3 contains 15 residues. CDR1 is MNHNS and CDR2 is SASEGT in the germline V gene. Trimming took 8 bases from V and 2 from J, leaving 13 bases between them.

The chain links TRBV5-1 to TRBJ1-1; D might be TRBD1 (5 bases). This CDR3 is 15 amino acids long. The ends were cut back, 4 bases at V and 3 bases at J, with 16 bases in the middle. Germline V gives CDR1 SGHRS, CDR2 YFSETQ. The CDR3 region has the DNA TGCGCCAGCAGCGATAGTTTCAGGGCGGACACTGAAGCTTTCTTT. This translates into CASSDSFRADTEAFF.

The V call is TRBV7-2, the J call TRBJ2-7; D is ambiguous. V dropped 5 bases and J dropped 3 bases, with 17 bases sitting between them. The length of the CDR3 is 15 residues. CDR1 is SGHTA, CDR2 FQGNSA, per germline. This CDR3 reads CASSLQTGIGYEQYF. The CDR3 DNA reads TGTGCCAGCAGCCTCCAGACTGGAATAGGCTACGAGCAGTACTTC.

This clone has only one observation. This chain connects TRBV5-6 to TRBJ2-2, with 9 positions matching TRBD1. This CDR3 comprises 15 residues. From germline, CDR1 is SGHDT and CDR2 YYEEEE. V lost 2 bases, J lost 7 bases, and 6 bases stayed unmatched. CDR3 sequence: CASSLPGTGNGELFF. The CDR3 DNA sequence: TGTGCCAGCAGCTTACCCGGGACAGGGAACGGGGAGCTGTTTTTT.

The J gene is TRBJ1-2, the V gene TRBV4-3, with unresolved D. The CDR3 runs 16 residues. Looked up from germline, CDR1 is LGHNA and CDR2 is YSLEER. Trimming removed 3 bases at V and 2 bases at J, with 16 bases between. This CDR3 is CASSQVTGNTNYGYTF. DNA for the CDR3: TGCGCCAGCAGCCAGGTTACCGGGAACACCAACTATGGCTACACCTTC.

The CDR3 protein is CASSRGGSYNSPLHF. Here the CDR3 DNA reads TGCGCCAGCAGCCGGGGGGGCTCCTATAATTCACCCCTCCACTTT. The V call is TRBV5-1, the J call TRBJ1-6; a possible D gene is TRBD1 (5 bases). V was clipped by 4 bases and J by 0 bases, with 8 bases between them. The CDR3 has 15 residues. Per germline, CDR1 SGHRS and CDR2 YFSETQ. Variable domain in full (rest from reference TRBV5-1 and TRBJ1-6): KAGVTQTPRYLIKTRGQQVTLSCSPISGHRSVSWYQQTPGQGLQFLFEYFSETQRNKGNFPGRFSGRQFSNSRSEMNVSTLELGDSALYLCASSRGGSYNSPLHFGNGTRLTVT.

The DNA for the CDR3 is TGTGCTAGTGTCGAGGGTTTTGGGTCCTACGAGCAGTACTTC. This codes for CASVEGFGSYEQYF. The chain uses TRBV12-5 and TRBJ2-7, with D possibly matching TRBD2 (5 bases). This CDR3 region has 14 residues. V was pared by 7 bases and J by 1 base, with 14 bases between. Germline V gene lookup returns CDR1 LGHNT and CDR2 FRNRAP.

CDR3 in DNA: TGTGCTAGTGGCTCTAGCGGGGCGGATACGCAGTATTTT. Encoded protein: CASGSSGADTQYF. The V and J genes are TRBV12-5 and TRBJ2-3; 9 nucleotides line up with TRBD2. In germline, CDR1 is LGHNT, CDR2 FRNRAP. The CDR3 runs to 13 residues. Trimming at V came to 6 bases and at J to 6 bases, leaving 4 bases not matched to a gene. Complete variable domain (other parts from reference TRBV12-5 and TRBJ2-3): DARVTQTPRHKVTEMGQEVTMRCQPILGHNTVFWYRQTMMQGLELLAYFRNRAPLDDSGMPKDRFSAEMPDATLATLKIQPSEPRDSAVYFCASGSSGADTQYFGPGTRLTVL.

The count of this clone is one. This chain connects TRBV2 to TRBJ2-5, with 8 positions matching TRBD2. Trimming took 4 bases from V and 5 from J; bases not matched to a gene: 9. CDR1 is SNHLY, CDR2 FYNNEI, per germline. The CDR3 spans 15 residues. The CDR3 nucleotides read TGTGCCAGCAGTGGACGGACTAGCTTCAGTGAGACCCAGTACTTC. As protein: CASSGRTSFSETQYF.

This sequence joins TRBV27 and TRBJ1-4, with D perhaps matching TRBD1 (5 bases). This CDR3 comprises 15 residues. Between the trimmed V and J ends, which lost 3 bases and 0 bases, there was a span of 8 bases. Germline CDR1 MNHEY, CDR2 SMNVEV (reference sequence). The CDR3 is CASSFRGATNEKLFF. The CDR3 nucleotides read TGTGCCAGCAGTTTTCGGGGGGCAACTAATGAAAAACTGTTTTTT.

This sequence joins TRBV7-9 and TRBJ1-4; 9 bases line up with TRBD1. Germline V CDR1 and CDR2: SEHNR, FQNEAQ (reference sequence). CDR3 length: 14 residues. V lost 4 bases and J lost 8; bases outside the gene matches: 5. In nucleotides, the CDR3 is TGTGCCAGCAGCTCCGGACAGGGGAGCGAAAAACTGTTTTTT. It specifies CASSSGQGSEKLFF.

V usage is TRBV5-4 and J usage is TRBJ1-2; TRBD1 agrees at 7 bases. The length of the CDR3 is 14 residues. CDR1 and CDR2 (germline): SGHNT, YYREEE (reference sequence). Unmatched junction bases numbered 5, after V lost 4 bases and J lost 2 bases. CDR3: CASSPRDSNYGYTF. CDR3 sequence (DNA): TGTGCCAGCAGCCCGAGGGACAGCAACTATGGCTACACCTTC.

This chain connects TRBV14 to TRBJ2-1, with D perhaps matching TRBD1 (6 bases). The CDR3 totals 15 residues. The germline CDR1 and CDR2 sequences are SGHDN and FVKESK. The ends were cut back, 5 bases at V and 5 bases at J, with 16 bases in the middle. CDR3 region: CASSSGPGGHNEQFF. The CDR3 DNA is TGTGCCAGCAGCTCCGGACCTGGGGGCCACAATGAGCAGTTCTTC.

The rearrangement joins TRBV27 to TRBJ2-1; 8 bases fit TRBD2. The CDR3 has 17 amino acids. Losses at the gene ends were 4 bases for V and 0 bases for J; bases not matched to a gene: 8. Germline values: CDR1 MNHEY, CDR2 SMNVEV (reference sequence). The CDR3 DNA reads as TGTGCCAGCAGTTCGAAGATTAGCGGGACCTCCTACAATGAGCAGTTCTTC. Its translation: CASSSKISGTSYNEQFF.

This sequence joins TRBV5-4 and TRBJ2-3; D unclear. Trimming took 0 bases from V and 6 from J, leaving 5 bases between them. Germline V gene lookup returns CDR1 SGHNT and CDR2 YYREEE (reference sequence). The length of the CDR3 is 12 residues. For the CDR3, the DNA is TGTGCCAGCAGCTTGGCGAGGGATACGCAGTATTTT. This sequence encodes CASSLARDTQYF.

The gene calls are TRBV19 and TRBJ1-2; 9 bases match TRBD1. Trimming removed 2 bases from V and 6 bases from J; junction bases left unmatched: 4. This CDR3 region has 14 residues. From germline, CDR1 is LNHDA and CDR2 SQIVND (reference sequence). The CDR3 region is CASSITGQGDGYTF. CDR3 in DNA: TGTGCCAGTAGTATAACGGGACAGGGCGATGGCTACACCTTC.

This chain links TRBV12-5 with TRBJ2-5, with a tentative D call TRBD1 (6 bases). This CDR3 contains 14 residues. Germline V gene sequence: CDR1 LGHNT, CDR2 FRNRAP. Trimming left V 5 bases short and J 7 bases short, with 17 bases between. The CDR3 bases are TGTGCTAGTGGTCATGACAGGACCTACGGGACCCAGTACTTC. It is translated as CASGHDRTYGTQYF.

The gene calls are TRBV25-1 and TRBJ2-2; 9 bases match TRBD2. CDR3 length equals 15 residues. With V trimmed by 5 bases and J by 6 bases, 7 bases remained unmatched. The germline V gene encodes CDR1 MGHDK and CDR2 SYGVNS. The CDR3 loop reads CASSQGGRAPGELFF. The CDR3 DNA reads as TGTGCCAGCAGTCAGGGCGGGAGGGCCCCCGGGGAGCTGTTTTTT.

The V call is TRBV6-4, the J call TRBJ2-7; TRBD1 agrees at 8 bases. This CDR3 has 13 amino acids. Losses at the gene ends were 7 bases for V and 7 bases for J; bases not matched to a gene: 9. In germline, CDR1 is MRHNA, CDR2 SNTAGT. For the CDR3, the DNA is TGTGCCAGCAACAGGGGACAGGCAGGAGAGCAGTACTTC. Translation: CASNRGQAGEQYF.

This clone was recorded once. The chain recombines TRBV9 with TRBJ1-4; maybe TRBD1 (5 bases). The CDR3 extends over 16 amino acids. V was shortened by 3 bases and J by 8 bases, with 20 bases between the two germline ends. The germline gives CDR1 SGDLS, CDR2 YYNGEE. CDR3 sequence reads: CASSGGDGGEEEKLFF. In DNA form, the CDR3 reads TGTGCCAGCAGCGGGGGGGATGGGGGGGAGGAGGAAAAACTGTTTTTT.

This clone was counted once. This chain connects TRBV4-2 to TRBJ1-2; D is uncertain. The length of the CDR3 is 15 residues. V lost 0 bases, J lost 0 bases, and 8 bases lay in between. Per the germline V gene, CDR1 is LGHNA and CDR2 is YNFKEQ. The CDR3 is CASSQERSANYGYTF. The CDR3 region has the DNA TGTGCCAGCAGCCAAGAGAGGTCAGCTAACTATGGCTACACCTTC.

This clone was found a few times. The genes are TRBV7-6 and TRBJ1-4; 9 bases line up with TRBD1. The CDR3 totals 13 residues. The V and J ends lost 5 bases and 8 bases, in that order; junction bases with no gene match: 3. The V gene's germline CDR1 is SGHVS and CDR2 FNYEAQ. In DNA form, the CDR3 reads TGTGCCAGCAGCAGAGGGACAGGGGAAAAACTGTTTTTT. Its translation is CASSRGTGEKLFF.

The rearrangement uses TRBV6-5 and TRBJ1-2; no firm D call. Looked up from germline, CDR1 is MNHEY and CDR2 is SVGAGI. Between the trimmed V and J ends, which lost 0 bases and 2 bases, there was a span of 10 bases. This CDR3 is 15 amino acids long. The CDR3 nucleotides read TGTGCCAGCAGTTACTCGCTGGGCGCGAACTATGGCTACACCTTC. Its protein is CASSYSLGANYGYTF.

The chain's CDR3 is CASSVRDRHSVVYEQYF. The CDR3, as DNA: TGTGCCAGCAGCGTCCGGGACAGACATAGCGTCGTCTACGAGCAGTACTTC. V gene TRBV7-9 combines with J gene TRBJ2-7; 7 nucleotides align to TRBD1. The V gene end was trimmed by 5 bases and the J gene end by 3 bases; junction bases not matched to a gene: 16. CDR1 and CDR2 from the germline V gene are SEHNR and FQNEAQ (reference sequence). The CDR3 spans 17 residues.

This CDR3 reads CASIPPALAGDNEQFF. DNA of the CDR3: TGTGCCAGCATCCCCCCAGCGCTAGCGGGAGACAATGAGCAGTTCTTC. The chain has TRBV11-3 and TRBJ2-1, with 10 bases identical to TRBD2. This CDR3 region has 16 residues. Looked up from germline, CDR1 is SGHNT and CDR2 is YENEEA. J lost 5 bases, V lost 7 bases, and 11 bases had no gene match. The full variable domain, rest sourced from reference TRBV11-3 and TRBJ2-1, is EAGVVQSPRYKIIEKKQPVAFWCNPISGHNTLYWYLQNLGQGPELLIRYENEEAVDDSQLPKDRFSAERLKGVDSTLKIQPAELGDSAVYLCASIPPALAGDNEQFFGPGTRLTVL.

The rearrangement links TRBV5-1 to TRBJ2-1; 8 bases are shared with TRBD2. There are 17 residues in the CDR3. Germline V lookup: CDR1 SGHRS, CDR2 YFSETQ. Trimming at V came to 4 bases and at J to 1 base, leaving 10 bases not matched to a gene. CDR3 sequence (DNA): TGCGCCAGCAGCGAGCACGGGGGGGCCGGGTCCTACAATGAGCAGTTCTTC. Protein: CASSEHGGAGSYNEQFF.

The gene calls are TRBV30 and TRBJ2-6; perhaps TRBD2 as D (7 bases). CDR1 and CDR2 (germline): GTSNPN, SVGIG (reference sequence). V was trimmed by 0 bases and J by 4 bases, leaving 13 bases between them. The CDR3 is 16 amino acids. The CDR3 nucleotides read TGTGCCTGGAGTGTTGGGGGGGCGCGAGGGGCCAACGTCCTGACTTTC. It codes for CAWSVGGARGANVLTF.

The chain combines TRBV6-4 with TRBJ2-3, with TRBD2 matching over 9 bases. Germline-derived CDR1 and CDR2 are MRHNA and SNTAGT. V trimming: 6 bases; J trimming: 2 bases; junction bases outside the gene matches: 6. The CDR3 sequence is 15 residues long. For the CDR3, the DNA is TGTGCCAGCAGGCCGACTAGCGGCTACACAGATACGCAGTATTTT. Translating it yields CASRPTSGYTDTQYF.

J is TRBJ2-7 and V is TRBV13; 7 bases align to TRBD2. Germline lookup yields CDR1 PRHDT and CDR2 FYEKMQ (reference sequence). V gave up 2 bases and J gave up 6 bases; unmatched junction bases: 13. The CDR3 length is 16 residues. The CDR3 reads CASSLLGGRESGEQYF. The DNA of the CDR3 is TGTGCCAGCAGCTTATTGGGTGGGAGGGAATCGGGCGAGCAGTACTTC.

CDR3: CASSPLGMNTEAFF. DNA of the CDR3: TGTGCCAGCTCACCACTGGGCATGAACACTGAAGCTTTCTTT. The chain carries TRBV18 and TRBJ1-1; D gene ambiguous. Trimming shortened V by 1 base and J by 0 bases, and 6 bases separated the two germline ends. Germline lookup yields CDR1 KGHSH and CDR2 LQKENI. The CDR3 has 14 residues.